Below, 9 T cell receptor beta chains from the same sample are listed, as sequenced in a study of cytomegalovirus exposure and HLA in healthy donors. The study ran its PCR with 60 Vbeta and 13 Jbeta primers. Measured with immunoSEQ multiplex PCR; TCRdb has only the in-frame clones, and not every one. The sample includes tens of thousands of clones. Sequencing input: PBMCs. The receptors here all came from a woman in her thirties or forties in good health and CMV-seronegative.

This chain joins TRBV9 and TRBJ2-5; the match to TRBD2 covers 9 bases. This CDR3 has 15 residues. V trimming: 3 bases; J trimming: 3 bases; junction bases outside the gene matches: 6. The germline CDR1 and CDR2 sequences are SGDLS and YYNGEE. CDR3 sequence (DNA): TGTGCCAGCAGCGGCCTGCTAGCGGGGAAAGAGACCCAGTACTTC. Its protein is CASSGLLAGKETQYF.

J is TRBJ2-1 and V is TRBV7-9; 7 nucleotides line up with TRBD1. V was clipped by 5 bases and J by 7 bases; unmatched bases: 5. The CDR3 loop spans 13 amino acids. Germline CDR1 and CDR2: SEHNR and FQNEAQ (reference sequence). CDR3 loop: CASSPGTDNEQFF. The CDR3 nucleotides are TGTGCCAGCAGCCCCGGGACAGATAATGAGCAGTTCTTC.

The rearrangement uses TRBV4-3 and TRBJ2-7; TRBD1 matches at 11 bases. Germline CDR1 is LGHNA and CDR2 is YSLEER. With 0 bases clipped from V and 3 bases from J, the junction kept 7 bases outside the gene matches. The CDR3 contains 17 residues. DNA for the CDR3: TGCGCCAGCAGCCAAGATTGGAAAGGGACAGGGGGCTACGAGCAGTACTTC. This sequence encodes CASSQDWKGTGGYEQYF.

The V call is TRBV5-6, the J call TRBJ1-2; the match to TRBD1 covers 9 bases. The V gene's germline CDR1 is SGHDT and CDR2 YYEEEE. The V and J ends lost 1 base and 6 bases, in that order; junction bases with no gene match: 10. There are 16 residues in the CDR3. The chain's CDR3 is CASSLNPGQGLDGYTF. The CDR3 nucleotides read TGTGCCAGCAGCTTGAACCCGGGACAGGGTCTAGATGGCTACACCTTC.

This sequence joins TRBV7-2 and TRBJ2-3; no reliable D call. Per the germline V gene, CDR1 is SGHTA and CDR2 is FQGNSA. Trimming removed 4 bases from V and 4 bases from J, with 9 bases in between. This CDR3 region has 13 residues. CDR3 in DNA: TGTGCCAGCAGCTCCCGGGTCCCAGATACGCAGTATTTT. Protein: CASSSRVPDTQYF. The full variable domain, with the rest looked up from reference TRBV7-2 and TRBJ2-3, is GAGVSQSPSNKVTEKGKDVELRCDPISGHTALYWYRQSLGQGLEFLIYFQGNSAPDKSGLPSDRFSAERTGGSVSTLTIQRTQQEDSAVYLCASSSRVPDTQYFGPGTRLTVL.

The chain employs TRBV7-9 and TRBJ2-7; D not certain. Germline V CDR1 and CDR2: SEHNR, FQNEAQ (reference sequence). CDR3 length: 14 amino acids. Trimming removed 3 bases from V and 1 base from J, with 10 bases in between. Here the CDR3 DNA reads TGTGCCAGCAGCTTCCCCTATGCTTCCTACGAGCAGTACTTC. Residues: CASSFPYASYEQYF. Full variable domain (rest looked up from reference TRBV7-9 and TRBJ2-7): DTGVSQNPRHKITKRGQNVTFRCDPISEHNRLYWYRQTLGQGPEFLTYFQNEAQLEKSRLLSDRFSAERPKGSFSTLEIQRTEQGDSAMYLCASSFPYASYEQYFGPGTRLTVT.

The V call is TRBV2, the J call TRBJ1-4; the D gene is possibly TRBD1 (5 bases). The ends were cut back, 10 bases at V and 4 bases at J, with 16 bases in the middle. The CDR3 is 14 amino acids. The germline CDR1 and CDR2 sequences are SNHLY and FYNNEI. The CDR3 protein is CATPQGSDNEKLFF. The CDR3 nucleotides are TGTGCCACTCCTCAGGGCTCGGATAATGAAAAACTGTTTTTT.

V usage is TRBV29-1 and J usage is TRBJ2-2; D uncertain. CDR1 and CDR2 from the germline V gene are SQVTM and ANQGSEA. The length of the CDR3 is 14 residues. The CDR3 is CSARGNVNTGELFF. For the CDR3, the DNA is TGCAGTGCCCGAGGCAACGTAAACACCGGGGAGCTGTTTTTT.

V gene TRBV18 combines with J gene TRBJ2-6, with a tentative D call TRBD1 (6 bases). Germline CDR1 reads KGHSH; CDR2 reads LQKENI. The germline V and J ends were trimmed by 6 bases and 4 bases, with 19 bases remaining between them. This CDR3 is built from 17 residues. CDR3 loop: CASSLRDIATGANVLTF. The CDR3, as DNA: TGTGCCAGCTCCCTAAGGGACATCGCCACCGGGGCCAACGTCCTGACTTTC.